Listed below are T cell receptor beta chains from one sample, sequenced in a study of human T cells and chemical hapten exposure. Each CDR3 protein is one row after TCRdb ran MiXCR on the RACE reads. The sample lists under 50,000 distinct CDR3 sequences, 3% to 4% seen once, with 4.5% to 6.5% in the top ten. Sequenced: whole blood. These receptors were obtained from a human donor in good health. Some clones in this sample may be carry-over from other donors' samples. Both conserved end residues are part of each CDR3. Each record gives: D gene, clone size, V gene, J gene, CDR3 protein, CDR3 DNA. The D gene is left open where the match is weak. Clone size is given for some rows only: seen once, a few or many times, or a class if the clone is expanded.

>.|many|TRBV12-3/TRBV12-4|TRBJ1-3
CASSLLGTGNTIYF
TGTGCCAGCAGTTTGCTAGGGACTGGAAACACCATATATTTT
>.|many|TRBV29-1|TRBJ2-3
CSVVRGVDTQYF
TGCAGCGTTGTGAGGGGAGTAGATACGCAGTATTTT
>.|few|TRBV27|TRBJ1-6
CASSTLLASYNSPLHF
TGTGCCAGCAGTACACTTTTAGCCTCCTATAATTCACCCCTCCACTTT
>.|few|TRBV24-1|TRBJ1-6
CATSDPDRPNSPLHF
TGTGCCACCAGTGATCCGGACAGACCTAATTCACCCCTCCACTTT
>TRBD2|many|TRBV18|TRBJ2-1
CASSPPPRLAGGPGNEQFF
TGTGCCAGCTCACCTCCTCCTCGACTAGCGGGAGGGCCGGGGAATGAGCAGTTCTTC
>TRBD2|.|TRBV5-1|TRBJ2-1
CASSLGRVAGDNEQFF
TGCGCCAGCAGCTTGGGTCGGGTAGCGGGGGACAATGAGCAGTTCTTC
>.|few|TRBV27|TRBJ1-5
CASSRADSNQPQHF
TGTGCCAGCAGTCGGGCGGATAGCAATCAGCCCCAGCATTTT
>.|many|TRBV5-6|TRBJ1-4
CASSLRRTEQKLFF
TGTGCCAGCAGCTTACGAAGGACGGAACAAAAACTGTTTTTT
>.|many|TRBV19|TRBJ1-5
CASSIRALGGQPQHF
TGTGCCAGTAGTATCCGGGCCCTGGGAGGGCAGCCCCAGCATTTT
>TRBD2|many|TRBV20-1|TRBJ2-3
CSARGREGKTDTQYF
TGCAGTGCTAGAGGGCGGGAGGGAAAAACAGATACGCAGTATTTT
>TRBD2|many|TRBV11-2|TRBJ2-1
CASSPPRIAGVRFDEQFF
TGTGCCAGCAGCCCCCCCCGAATAGCGGGAGTAAGGTTCGATGAGCAGTTCTTC
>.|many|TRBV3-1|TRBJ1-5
CASSQDWQGRDQPQHF
TGTGCCAGCAGCCAAGATTGGCAGGGGAGGGATCAGCCCCAGCATTTT
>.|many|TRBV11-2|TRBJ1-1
CASSFDGRTEAFF
TGTGCCAGCAGCTTTGACGGGCGGACTGAAGCTTTCTTT
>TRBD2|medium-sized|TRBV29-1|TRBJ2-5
CSVESGGSREETQYF
TGCAGCGTTGAATCGGGCGGGAGTAGGGAAGAGACCCAGTACTTC
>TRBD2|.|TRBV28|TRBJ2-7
CASSSGTRAYEQYF
TGTGCCAGCAGTTCTGGGACTAGGGCCTACGAGCAGTACTTC
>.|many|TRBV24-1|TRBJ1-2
CATSERGPGRNNYGYTF
TGTGCCACCAGTGAACGGGGCCCCGGACGGAATAACTATGGCTACACCTTC
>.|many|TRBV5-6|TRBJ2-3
CASSLNRRAGTQYF
TGTGCCAGCAGCTTGAATCGGAGGGCTGGTACGCAGTATTTT
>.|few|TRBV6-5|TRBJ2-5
CASRPDQETQYF
TGTGCCAGCCGCCCGGACCAAGAGACCCAGTACTTC
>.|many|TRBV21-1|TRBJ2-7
CASSKRDKREHF
TGTGCCAGCAGCAAAAGAGATAAGCGGGAGCACTTC
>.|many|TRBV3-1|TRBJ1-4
CASSILPSGATNEKLFF
TGTGCCAGCAGCATACTCCCTTCTGGGGCAACTAATGAAAAACTGTTTTTT
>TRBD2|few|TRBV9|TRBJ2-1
CASSVEGGGSSHNEQFF
TGTGCCAGCAGCGTAGAGGGTGGCGGGAGCAGCCACAATGAGCAGTTCTTC
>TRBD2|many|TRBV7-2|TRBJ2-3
CASSLFLAGAPDTQYF
TGTGCCAGCAGCTTATTCCTAGCGGGAGCCCCAGATACGCAGTATTTT
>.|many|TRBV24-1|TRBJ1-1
CATSDSMGEAFF
TGTGCCACCAGTGATTCCATGGGTGAAGCTTTCTTT
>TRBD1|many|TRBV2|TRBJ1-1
CASSVDRETEAFF
TGTGCCAGCAGTGTGGACAGGGAAACTGAAGCTTTCTTT
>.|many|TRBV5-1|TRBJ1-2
CASSLGENSYGYTF
TGCGCCAGCAGCTTGGGCGAGAACTCCTATGGCTACACCTTC
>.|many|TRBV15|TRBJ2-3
CATSRGTDTQYF
TGTGCCACCAGCAGAGGCACAGATACGCAGTATTTT
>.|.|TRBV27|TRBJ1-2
CASSPHLDKNYGYTF
TGTGCCAGCTCCCCCCACCTGGACAAGAACTATGGCTACACCTTC
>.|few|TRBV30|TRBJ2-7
CAWIRDGYSYEQYF
TGTGCCTGGATACGGGACGGGTACTCCTACGAGCAGTACTTC